The 27 T cell receptor beta chains given below trace back to one sample, sequenced in a study of Graves' ophthalmopathy and Graves' hyperthyroidism. Amplification from RNA transcripts yielded the TCR beta CDR3 regions. In the first round, RT-PCR was carried out with HTBI primers, and a multiplex PCR formed the second round. Each CDR3 protein is one row after TCRdb ran MiXCR on the multiplex PCR reads. The table shows 220,000 or so distinct CDR3 sequences, with about 22% occurring only once. Sequenced input: peripheral blood. Every receptor here comes from a woman aged 45-60 years with Graves' ophthalmopathy.

Points on this clonotype: Germline and junction disagree at one end, which may indicate a read error. This chain links TRBV11-1 with TRBJ1-3, with D hard to call. The CDR3 is 16 residues long. Germline values: CDR1 SGHAT, CDR2 FQDESV (reference sequence). The CDR3: CASSTYDGSSGYTIYF. The CDR3, as DNA: TGTGCCAGCAGCACATACGACGGTAGCTCTGGATACACCATATATTTT.

The gene calls are TRBV20-1 and TRBJ2-7; D not resolved. This CDR3 has 13 residues. The V gene lost 6 bases and the J gene lost 2 bases, with 14 bases spanning the gap. Germline CDR1 reads DFQATT; CDR2 reads SNEGSKA (reference sequence). DNA of the CDR3: TGCAGTGCAAATGGCCAGTCAACCTACGAGCAGTACTTC. Translated: CSANGQSTYEQYF.

This clonotype was recorded at least ten times. This chain links TRBV20-1 with TRBJ2-7, with 11 bases fitting TRBD2. CDR1 DFQATT and CDR2 SNEGSKA come from the germline V gene (reference sequence). The CDR3 runs 14 residues. V gave up 3 bases and J gave up 5 bases; unmatched junction bases: 6. The CDR3 bases are TGCAGTGCTAGTCTAGCGGGAGGTGTCGACGAGCAGTACTTC. As protein: CSASLAGGVDEQYF.

This clonotype was observed many times. This chain joins TRBV7-8 and TRBJ1-5; 9 nucleotides align to TRBD1. The CDR3 length is 16 residues. J was trimmed by 7 bases and V by 5 bases; bases with no gene match: 12. Germline CDR1 SGHVS, CDR2 FQNEAQ. The CDR3 DNA sequence: TGTGCCAGCAGCCCCGGGACAGGGATCTCGGAGCAGCCCCAGCATTTT. It encodes CASSPGTGISEQPQHF.

The chain combines TRBV19 with TRBJ1-2, with D maybe TRBD1 (5 bases). In germline, CDR1 is LNHDA, CDR2 SQIVND (reference sequence). This CDR3 spans 15 amino acids. V shed 3 bases and J shed 0 bases, with 11 bases lying between them. CDR3 DNA sequence: TGTGCCAGTAGTATCCAGGGCTCAGCTAACTATGGCTACACCTTC. Protein sequence: CASSIQGSANYGYTF.

This clonotype was observed many times. The CDR3 sequence: CASSSKKGTEAFF. CDR3 in DNA: TGTGCCAGCAGCTCGAAGAAGGGGACTGAAGCTTTCTTT. This sequence joins TRBV7-2 and TRBJ1-1; the D gene is possibly TRBD1 (5 bases). Trimming took off 4 bases at V and 5 bases at J, with 11 bases between the two ends. The CDR3 length is 13 residues. Germline lookup yields CDR1 SGHTA and CDR2 FQGNSA.

There are many counts of this clonotype. The chain uses TRBV7-2 and TRBJ1-1, with D uncertain. Looked up from germline, CDR1 is SGHTA and CDR2 is FQGNSA. This CDR3 has 14 amino acids. Trimming stripped 0 bases from V and 3 bases from J, with 8 bases between. This chain's CDR3 is CASSLAGLDTEAFF. CDR3 coding DNA: TGTGCCAGCAGCTTAGCAGGGTTAGACACTGAAGCTTTCTTT.

The chain has TRBV28 and TRBJ2-7, with TRBD1 matching over 7 bases. The ends lost 2 bases at V and 3 bases at J; junction bases unmatched: 7. CDR1 and CDR2 (germline): MDHEN, SYDVKM. CDR3 size: 15 residues. As DNA, the CDR3 is TGTGCCAGCAGTTTAGTTAGGGACAGTCGCTACGAGCAGTACTTC. Translation: CASSLVRDSRYEQYF.

This sequence joins TRBV12-3 or TRBV12-4 and TRBJ2-7; D perhaps matches TRBD2 (6 bases). V shed 4 bases and J shed 3 bases, with 10 bases lying between them. The CDR3 loop spans 13 amino acids. CDR3 nucleotide sequence: TGTGCCAGCAGTTCACGGGAGAACTACGAGCAGTACTTC. Protein: CASSSRENYEQYF.

This clonotype has a handful of counts. The chain combines TRBV30 with TRBJ1-1; D remains ambiguous. The CDR3 has 13 residues. Germline lookup yields CDR1 GTSNPN and CDR2 SVGIG (reference sequence). Trimming removed 0 bases at V and 2 bases at J, with 7 bases between. The CDR3 region has the DNA TGTGCCTGGAGTGTAGGGAGTAACACTGAAGCTTTCTTT. Translation: CAWSVGSNTEAFF.

The chain combines TRBV30 with TRBJ1-2; D gene unclear. V was pared by 3 bases and J by 5 bases, with 10 bases between. Germline V gives CDR1 GTSNPN, CDR2 SVGIG (reference sequence). The CDR3 runs to 12 residues. The CDR3 sequence is CAWRRTVYGYTF. CDR3 coding DNA: TGTGCCTGGAGACGGACCGTTTATGGCTACACCTTC.

This chain connects TRBV6-5 to TRBJ1-1; D call uncertain. Trimming stripped 2 bases from V and 0 bases from J, with 16 bases between. Germline V gene sequence: CDR1 MNHEY, CDR2 SVGAGI. CDR3 size: 17 residues. The CDR3 nucleotides are TGTGCCAGCAGTTACCCCGTGAGAGGCATCATGAACACTGAAGCTTTCTTT. This gives the protein CASSYPVRGIMNTEAFF.

This clonotype was picked up many times. V gene TRBV6-1 combines with J gene TRBJ2-5, with D perhaps TRBD2 (6 bases). CDR1 and CDR2 from the germline V gene are MNHNS and SASEGT. CDR3 size: 13 residues. V shed 10 bases and J shed 2 bases, with 14 bases lying between them. The CDR3 spells CATTGLLQETQYF. The CDR3 region has the DNA TGTGCCACCACGGGACTCCTACAAGAGACCCAGTACTTC.

The table lists this clonotype with many counts. V and J are TRBV29-1 and TRBJ2-2; 8 bases are shared with TRBD1. V was pared by 7 bases and J by 4 bases, with 14 bases of the junction left unmatched. The germline CDR1 and CDR2 sequences are SQVTM and ANQGSEA. This CDR3 contains 16 residues. CDR3 in DNA: TGCAGCGCCAAACCTTGGGGGCAGGGGGCCACCGGGGAGCTGTTTTTT. It yields the protein CSAKPWGQGATGELFF.

This clonotype has a handful of counts. The chain carries TRBV5-1 and TRBJ1-2; possibly TRBD1 for D (6 bases). Germline V gene sequence: CDR1 SGHRS, CDR2 YFSETQ. The V end was cut by 0 bases, the J end by 5 bases, with 11 bases between. This CDR3 comprises 14 residues. In DNA, the CDR3 is TGCGCCAGCAGCTTGGAGGAACAGGGATATGGCTACACCTTC. It translates to CASSLEEQGYGYTF. Variable domain in full (rest from reference TRBV5-1 and TRBJ1-2): KAGVTQTPRYLIKTRGQQVTLSCSPISGHRSVSWYQQTPGQGLQFLFEYFSETQRNKGNFPGRFSGRQFSNSRSEMNVSTLELGDSALYLCASSLEEQGYGYTFGSGTRLTVV.

This clonotype was observed at least ten times. The chain combines TRBV29-1 with TRBJ2-5, with D perhaps matching TRBD2 (5 bases). This CDR3 comprises 14 residues. V gave up 4 bases and J gave up 5 bases, with 17 bases separating them. The germline CDR1 and CDR2 sequences are SQVTM and ANQGSEA. The CDR3 loop reads CSVGRDEIVETQYF. In nucleotides, the CDR3 is TGCAGCGTTGGACGGGATGAGATTGTGGAGACCCAGTACTTC.

The sample holds many counts of this clonotype. V gene TRBV7-8 combines with J gene TRBJ1-3; D not resolved. This CDR3 comprises 12 residues. Trimming took off 10 bases at V and 4 bases at J, with 11 bases between the two ends. Looked up from germline, CDR1 is SGHVS and CDR2 is FQNEAQ. The CDR3 loop reads CATSERGNTIYF. DNA of the CDR3: TGTGCCACCTCAGAAAGAGGAAACACCATATATTTT.

This clonotype has at least ten counts. The V call is TRBV29-1, the J call TRBJ2-7; 7 positions agree with TRBD1. This CDR3 comprises 14 residues. Germline assignment: CDR1 SQVTM and CDR2 ANQGSEA. V lost 6 bases, J lost 5 bases, and 13 bases stayed unmatched. CDR3 in amino acids: CSVSQGEPPNEQYF. The CDR3 DNA reads TGCAGCGTGTCCCAGGGGGAACCTCCTAACGAGCAGTACTTC.

This chain connects TRBV11-2 to TRBJ1-6; possibly TRBD1 for D (5 bases). The CDR3 spans 14 residues. Per germline, CDR1 SGHAT and CDR2 FQNNGV. V lost 5 bases to trimming and J lost 10 bases, with 15 bases between them. CDR3 sequence: CASSAPGRGSPLHF. CDR3 nucleotides: TGTGCCAGCAGCGCCCCGGGACGAGGATCACCCCTCCACTTT. The full variable domain, rest sourced from reference TRBV11-2 and TRBJ1-6, is EAGVAQSPRYKIIEKRQSVAFWCNPISGHATLYWYQQILGQGPKLLIQFQNNGVVDDSQLPKDRFSAERLKGVDSTLKIQPAKLEDSAVYLCASSAPGRGSPLHFGNGTRLTVT.

This clonotype was picked up many times. The rearrangement joins TRBV6-5 to TRBJ2-2; D is ambiguous. CDR1 and CDR2 (germline): MNHEY, SVGAGI. With 4 bases removed from V and 6 bases from J, the gap between germline ends came to 12 bases. The CDR3 runs to 14 residues. This chain's CDR3 is CASSSVGFAGELFF. The CDR3 DNA reads as TGTGCCAGCAGTTCCGTCGGATTCGCCGGGGAGCTGTTTTTT.

In this sample, this clonotype turned up many times. This chain connects TRBV2 to TRBJ1-5; no clear D. The V gene lost 2 bases and the J gene lost 0 bases, with 5 bases spanning the gap. This CDR3 has 14 amino acids. Germline V gene lookup returns CDR1 SNHLY and CDR2 FYNNEI. This chain's CDR3 is CASSELISNQPQHF. DNA for the CDR3: TGTGCCAGCAGTGAACTAATTAGCAATCAGCCCCAGCATTTT.

The chain is built from TRBV12-3 or TRBV12-4 and TRBJ2-5; D might be TRBD1 (7 bases). V was shortened by 6 bases and J by 5 bases, with 19 bases between the two germline ends. This CDR3 comprises 15 residues. In nucleotides, the CDR3 is TGTGCCAGCAGCTTAAGGGGGCGGGATTGGGAGACCCAGTACTTC. Protein: CASSLRGRDWETQYF.

This clonotype was counted many times. This chain links TRBV20-1 with TRBJ2-4; D may be TRBD2 (6 bases). CDR3 length: 17 residues. The germline V gene encodes CDR1 DFQATT and CDR2 SNEGSKA (reference sequence). V lost 0 bases and J lost 0, with 15 bases in between. The CDR3 DNA follows: TGCAGTGCTAGAGATCTACTTGGGGGGATAGCCAAAAACATTCAGTACTTC. It is translated as CSARDLLGGIAKNIQYF.

This clonotype appeared many times. The chain combines TRBV12-3 or TRBV12-4 with TRBJ1-2; the D gene is possibly TRBD1 (5 bases). This CDR3 has 11 amino acids. The ends were cut back, 6 bases at V and 7 bases at J, with 9 bases in the middle. CDR3: CASRGAGGYTF. The CDR3 DNA reads as TGTGCCAGCAGAGGGGCCGGTGGCTACACCTTC.

This clonotype was recorded a few times. The V gene is TRBV28, the J gene TRBJ1-5; D unresolved. Germline V gives CDR1 MDHEN, CDR2 SYDVKM. The CDR3 spans 14 residues. Trimming removed 4 bases at V and 6 bases at J, with 13 bases between. The CDR3 is CASSSTVGSQPQHF. For the CDR3, the DNA is TGTGCCAGCAGTTCCACAGTGGGCAGTCAGCCCCAGCATTTT. Filled out from reference TRBV28 and TRBJ1-5, the complete variable domain reads DVKVTQSSRYLVKRTGEKVFLECVQDMDHENMFWYRQDPGLGLRLIYFSYDVKMKEKGDIPEGYSVSREKKERFSLILESASTNQTSMYLCASSSTVGSQPQHFGDGTRLSIL.

This sequence joins TRBV18 and TRBJ1-1; D call uncertain. Germline CDR1 reads KGHSH; CDR2 reads LQKENI. This CDR3 is 14 amino acids long. The germline V and J ends were trimmed by 5 bases and 2 bases, with 12 bases remaining between them. In DNA form, the CDR3 reads TGTGCCAGCTCAAAGACGGACTCAAACACTGAAGCTTTCTTT. It codes for CASSKTDSNTEAFF.

This clonotype was recorded at least ten times. The CDR3 nucleotides read TGTGCCAGCAGCCCGGGACAGGGTTCACCCCTCCACTTT. Translation: CASSPGQGSPLHF. This chain links TRBV2 with TRBJ1-6, with 9 bases fitting TRBD1. The CDR3 length is 13 residues. After removal of 6 bases from V and 9 bases from J, the junction contained 3 bases not matched to a gene. Germline values: CDR1 SNHLY, CDR2 FYNNEI.